A selection of T cell receptor beta chains follows, all from one sample in a study of blood T cell repertoires in COVID-19. Method: immunoSEQ multiplex PCR; TCRdb's copy keeps in-frame clones and lacks some. The data show roughly 200,000 clones, with 87% seen just once and about 2.3% held by the top ten. The sequenced material came from PBMCs or T cells enriched from blood (not recorded which). The receptors derive from a woman in her 30s who had recovered from COVID-19. Both conserved end residues are part of each CDR3. The order of the fields is J gene, V gene, D gene, clone size, CDR3 protein, CDR3 DNA. D genes are given only for firm matches. Only part of the rows carry a size: once, few, many, or a class if the clone is expanded.

TRBJ2-1 TRBV20-1 - - CSARGVYEQFF TGCAGTGCTAGAGGCGTGTACGAGCAGTTCTTC
TRBJ2-2 TRBV2 - - CASGLRGGELFF TGTGCCAGCGGACTTCGCGGCGGGGAGCTGTTTTTT
TRBJ1-1 TRBV28 TRBD1 - CASSFGTGSTEAFF TGTGCCAGCAGTTTTGGGACAGGGAGCACTGAAGCTTTCTTT
TRBJ2-5 TRBV6-5 TRBD1 - CASSQTGVETQYF TGTGCCAGCAGTCAGACAGGGGTAGAGACCCAGTACTTC
TRBJ2-7 TRBV7-9 - - CASSLLPVYEQYF TGTGCCAGCAGCTTACTCCCTGTGTACGAGCAGTACTTC
TRBJ1-4 TRBV30 TRBD1 - CASSPGQGMGKLFF TGTGCCTCATCACCGGGACAGGGAATGGGAAAACTGTTTTTT
TRBJ2-2 TRBV7-8 TRBD1 once CASSRTGYGELFF TGTGCCAGCAGCCGGACAGGGTACGGGGAGCTGTTTTTT
TRBJ1-5 TRBV29-1 TRBD1 few CSVGDRDQPQHF TGCAGCGTTGGGGACAGGGATCAGCCCCAGCATTTT
TRBJ1-5 TRBV12-3/TRBV12-4 - few CASSAGGGQPQHF TGTGCCAGCAGTGCAGGAGGCGGTCAGCCCCAGCATTTT
TRBJ2-7 TRBV27 - - CASRRGGSGRNYEQYF TGTGCCAGTCGGAGGGGGGGTAGCGGGCGGAACTACGAGCAGTACTTC
TRBJ1-5 TRBV18 - - CASSRTSNSNQPQHF TGTGCCAGCTCAAGAACGAGCAATAGCAATCAGCCCCAGCATTTT
TRBJ2-4 TRBV7-2 - - CASSFTGLEAIQYF TGTGCCAGCAGCTTTACAGGGTTGGAGGCCATTCAGTACTTC
TRBJ1-2 TRBV28 TRBD1 - CASSSGQGDGYGYTF TGTGCCAGCAGTTCCGGACAGGGGGATGGGTATGGCTACACCTTC
TRBJ1-2 TRBV3-1/TRBV3-2 - few CASSQEPRGLLNYGYTF TGTGCCAGCAGCCAAGAGCCCAGGGGACTACTAAACTATGGCTACACCTTC
TRBJ1-1 TRBV19 TRBD1 - CASSHRGTEAFF TGTGCCAGTAGTCACAGGGGAACTGAAGCTTTCTTT
TRBJ1-6 TRBV9 - - CASSVSDSWNSPLHF TGTGCCAGCAGCGTATCTGACTCATGGAATTCACCCCTCCACTTT
TRBJ2-1 TRBV27 TRBD2 - CASSPKAGGPQNEQFF TGTGCCAGCAGTCCTAAGGCGGGAGGGCCTCAGAATGAGCAGTTCTTC
TRBJ2-3 TRBV21-1 - - CASSKTRGKTDTQYF TGTGCCAGCAGCAAAACAAGGGGTAAGACAGATACGCAGTATTTT
TRBJ1-1 TRBV2 - - CASSPGGLNTEAFF TGTGCCAGCAGCCCGGGGGGGCTGAACACTGAAGCTTTCTTT
TRBJ2-5 TRBV5-1 - - CASSGDLETQYF TGCGCCAGCAGCGGGGACTTAGAGACCCAGTACTTC
TRBJ2-1 TRBV12-5 TRBD1 - CASGFGTGVLDEQFF TGTGCTAGTGGTTTCGGGACAGGGGTATTAGATGAGCAGTTCTTC
TRBJ1-1 TRBV7-6 TRBD1 - CASSLGTGVTEAFF TGTGCCAGCAGCCTCGGGACAGGGGTCACTGAAGCTTTCTTT
TRBJ1-3 TRBV18 TRBD1 once CASSPDRGSGNTIYF TGTGCCAGCTCACCAGACAGGGGGTCTGGAAACACCATATATTTT
TRBJ1-1 TRBV30 - - CAWRTPKRSEAFF TGTGCCTGGAGGACTCCGAAAAGGTCTGAAGCTTTCTTT
TRBJ1-6 TRBV27 - - CASSSLQMNSPLHF TGTGCCAGCAGTTCTTTACAGATGAATTCACCCCTCCACTTT
TRBJ1-2 TRBV5-1 TRBD1 many CASSLAGTGYGYTF TGCGCCAGCAGCTTGGCCGGGACAGGCTATGGCTACACCTTC
TRBJ2-3 TRBV6-2/TRBV6-3 TRBD2 - CASSVLAGGPLASDTQYF TGTGCCAGCAGTGTTCTAGCGGGGGGGCCGCTAGCATCAGATACGCAGTATTTT
TRBJ1-1 TRBV29-1 TRBD1 once CSARGQGGTEAFF TGCAGCGCACGAGGACAGGGTGGCACTGAAGCTTTCTTT
TRBJ1-4 TRBV6-5 - - CASSYSTWREKLFF TGTGCCAGCAGTTACTCGACTTGGCGTGAAAAACTGTTTTTT
TRBJ1-1 TRBV6-5 - - CASSYGGTEAFF TGTGCCAGCAGTTACGGCGGCACTGAAGCTTTCTTT
TRBJ1-1 TRBV5-6 TRBD1 - CASSGGTGSANTEAFF TGTGCCAGCAGCGGCGGGACAGGAAGTGCGAACACTGAAGCTTTCTTT
TRBJ1-3 TRBV19 - - CASSETGSSGNTIYF TGTGCCAGTAGTGAGACAGGATCCTCTGGAAACACCATATATTTT
TRBJ1-4 TRBV29-1 TRBD1 - CSVEPGTGNEKLFF TGCAGCGTTGAACCCGGGACAGGGAATGAAAAACTGTTTTTT
TRBJ2-5 TRBV7-3 - few CASSSQVGQETQYF TGTGCCAGCAGCTCACAGGTCGGGCAAGAGACCCAGTACTTC
TRBJ2-2 TRBV12-5 TRBD1 - CASGPQGANTGELFF TGTGCTAGTGGGCCACAGGGGGCGAACACCGGGGAGCTGTTTTTT
TRBJ1-2 TRBV7-2 - once CASSLDGSPGNYGYTF TGTGCCAGCAGCTTAGACGGTAGTCCAGGTAACTATGGCTACACCTTC
TRBJ1-5 TRBV18 TRBD1 - CASSPGTGGFRSNQPQHF TGTGCCAGCTCACCCGGGACAGGGGGTTTTAGGAGCAATCAGCCCCAGCATTTT
TRBJ1-1 TRBV14 - - CASSQPIGVNTEAFF TGTGCCAGCAGCCAACCCATAGGGGTGAACACTGAAGCTTTCTTT
TRBJ1-3 TRBV19 TRBD1 - CASSTRQGVKAGNTIYF TGTGCCAGTAGTACCAGACAGGGAGTAAAGGCTGGAAACACCATATATTTT
TRBJ2-1 TRBV7-2 - once CASSSVSNEQFF TGTGCCAGCAGCTCAGTCTCCAATGAGCAGTTCTTC
TRBJ1-6 TRBV13 TRBD1 - CASSQDRVNSPLHF TGTGCCAGCAGCCAAGACAGGGTGAATTCACCCCTCCACTTT
TRBJ1-5 TRBV2 TRBD1 few CASRGTGDSNQPQHF TGTGCCAGCAGGGGGACAGGGGATAGCAATCAGCCCCAGCATTTT
TRBJ1-4 TRBV12-3/TRBV12-4 - once CASSLAGGEKLFF TGTGCCAGCAGTTTAGCGGGGGGGGAAAAACTGTTTTTT
TRBJ2-7 TRBV7-2 - - CASSLAAGNSYEQYF TGTGCCAGCAGCTTAGCCGCCGGGAACTCCTACGAGCAGTACTTC
TRBJ2-3 TRBV6-2/TRBV6-3 - - CASSYFIAGTDTQYF TGTGCCAGCAGTTATTTTATAGCGGGCACAGATACGCAGTATTTT
TRBJ1-1 TRBV7-2 - - CASTKEARTEAFF TGTGCCAGCACTAAGGAGGCCCGGACTGAAGCTTTCTTT
TRBJ1-5 TRBV5-6 - - CASSAQGGNQPQHF TGTGCCAGCAGCGCACAGGGCGGGAATCAGCCCCAGCATTTT
TRBJ2-1 TRBV6-6 TRBD2 few CASSETSGRNNEQFF TGTGCCAGCAGTGAGACTAGCGGCAGAAACAATGAGCAGTTCTTC
TRBJ2-2 TRBV3-1/TRBV3-2 - - CASSQLSSAPGELFF TGTGCCAGCAGCCAACTTTCTAGCGCCCCCGGGGAGCTGTTTTTT
TRBJ2-3 TRBV4-2 TRBD1 - CASSQTGTGDGTDTQYF TGTGCCAGCAGCCAAACGGGGACAGGTGACGGCACAGATACGCAGTATTTT
TRBJ1-1 TRBV4-2 - - CASSQGQNTEAFF TGTGCCAGCAGCCAGGGCCAGAACACTGAAGCTTTCTTT
TRBJ2-7 TRBV13 TRBD2 - CASSLNSGTSGPGLPYEQYF TGTGCCAGCAGCTTAAATTCCGGGACTAGCGGACCAGGGCTTCCCTACGAGCAGTACTTC
TRBJ1-1 TRBV6-5 - - CASKLDLVSSTEAFF TGTGCCAGCAAGTTGGATTTAGTTTCTAGCACTGAAGCTTTCTTT
TRBJ2-7 TRBV5-1 - - CASSSGRELNEQYF TGCGCCAGCAGCTCCGGACGGGAGCTCAACGAGCAGTACTTC